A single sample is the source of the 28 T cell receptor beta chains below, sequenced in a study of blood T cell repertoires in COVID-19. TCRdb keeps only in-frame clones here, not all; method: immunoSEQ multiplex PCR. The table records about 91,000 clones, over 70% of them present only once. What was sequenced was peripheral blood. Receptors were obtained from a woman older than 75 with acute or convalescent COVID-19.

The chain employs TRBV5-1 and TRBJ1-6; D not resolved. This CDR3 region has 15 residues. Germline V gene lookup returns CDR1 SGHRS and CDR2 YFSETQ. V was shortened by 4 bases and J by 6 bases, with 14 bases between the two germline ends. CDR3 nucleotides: TGCGCCAGCAGCCCAATCACGACAAGTAATTCACCCCTCCACTTT. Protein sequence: CASSPITTSNSPLHF.

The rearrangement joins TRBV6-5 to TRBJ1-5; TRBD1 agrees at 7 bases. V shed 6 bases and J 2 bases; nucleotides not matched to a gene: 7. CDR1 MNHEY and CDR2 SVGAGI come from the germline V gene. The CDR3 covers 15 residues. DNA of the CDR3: TGTGCCAGCAGCCAACAGGGGTATGGCAATCAGCCCCAGCATTTT. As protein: CASSQQGYGNQPQHF.

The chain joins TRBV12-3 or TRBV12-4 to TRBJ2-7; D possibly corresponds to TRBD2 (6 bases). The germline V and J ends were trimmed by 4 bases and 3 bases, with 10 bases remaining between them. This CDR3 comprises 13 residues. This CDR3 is CASSSWTIYEQYF. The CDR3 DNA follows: TGTGCCAGCAGTTCCTGGACTATCTACGAGCAGTACTTC.

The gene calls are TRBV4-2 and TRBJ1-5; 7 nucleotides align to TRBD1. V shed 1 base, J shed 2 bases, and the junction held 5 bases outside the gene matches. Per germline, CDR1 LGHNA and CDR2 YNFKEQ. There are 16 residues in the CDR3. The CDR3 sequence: CASSQGGGAGNQPQHF. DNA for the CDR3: TGTGCCAGCAGCCAAGGAGGGGGCGCCGGCAATCAGCCCCAGCATTTT.

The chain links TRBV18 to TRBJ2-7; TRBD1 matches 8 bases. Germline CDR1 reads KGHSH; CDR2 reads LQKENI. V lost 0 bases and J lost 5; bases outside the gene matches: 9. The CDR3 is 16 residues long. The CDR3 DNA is TGTGCCAGCTCACCACCTTTATGGGACAGGCCTGACGAGCAGTACTTC. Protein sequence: CASSPPLWDRPDEQYF.

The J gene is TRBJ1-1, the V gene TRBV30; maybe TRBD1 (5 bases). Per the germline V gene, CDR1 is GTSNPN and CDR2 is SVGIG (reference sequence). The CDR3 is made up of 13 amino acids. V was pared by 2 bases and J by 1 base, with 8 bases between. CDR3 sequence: CAWSRQRNTEAFF. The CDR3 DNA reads TGTGCCTGGAGTAGACAGAGGAACACTGAAGCTTTCTTT.

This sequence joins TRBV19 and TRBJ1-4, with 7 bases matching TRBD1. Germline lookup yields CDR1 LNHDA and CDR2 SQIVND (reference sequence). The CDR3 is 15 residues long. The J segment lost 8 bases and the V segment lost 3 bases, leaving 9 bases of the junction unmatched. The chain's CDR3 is CASSILDRFGEKLFF. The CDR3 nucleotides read TGTGCCAGTAGTATCCTGGACAGGTTCGGCGAAAAACTGTTTTTT.

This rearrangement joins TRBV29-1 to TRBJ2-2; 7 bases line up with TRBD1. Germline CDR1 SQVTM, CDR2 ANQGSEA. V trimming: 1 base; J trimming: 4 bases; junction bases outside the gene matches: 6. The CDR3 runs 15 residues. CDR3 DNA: TGCAGCGTTGAAGTTTCCGACAGGGTCACCGGGGAGCTGTTTTTT. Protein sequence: CSVEVSDRVTGELFF.

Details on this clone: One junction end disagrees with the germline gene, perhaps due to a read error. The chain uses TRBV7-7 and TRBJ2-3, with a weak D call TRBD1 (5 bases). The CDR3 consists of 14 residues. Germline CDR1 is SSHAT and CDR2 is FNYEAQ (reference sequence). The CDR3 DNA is TGTGCTAGCAGCTTGGGGCAAGGATTGGATACGCAGTATTTT. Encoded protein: CASSLGQGLDTQYF.

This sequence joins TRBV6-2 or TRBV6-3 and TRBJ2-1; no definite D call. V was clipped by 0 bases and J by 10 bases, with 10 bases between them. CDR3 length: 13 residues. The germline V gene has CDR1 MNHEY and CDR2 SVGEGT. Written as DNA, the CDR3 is TGTGCCAGCAGTTACTCGATGGCGGTCGAGCAGTTCTTC. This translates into CASSYSMAVEQFF.

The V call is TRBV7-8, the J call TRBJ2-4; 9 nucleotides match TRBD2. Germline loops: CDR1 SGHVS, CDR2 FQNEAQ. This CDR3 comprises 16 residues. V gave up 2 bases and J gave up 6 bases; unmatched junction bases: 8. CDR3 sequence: CASSLRASGVLNIQYF. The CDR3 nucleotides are TGTGCCAGCAGCTTAAGGGCTAGCGGGGTCTTAAACATTCAGTACTTC.

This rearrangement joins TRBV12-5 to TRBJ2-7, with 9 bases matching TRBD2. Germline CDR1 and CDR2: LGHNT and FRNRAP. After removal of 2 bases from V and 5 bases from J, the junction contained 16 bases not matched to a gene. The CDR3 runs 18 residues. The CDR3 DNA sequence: TGTGCTAGTGGTTTGCCCAATTCCGGGAGCGGGGGGCCACACGAGCAGTACTTC. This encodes CASGLPNSGSGGPHEQYF.

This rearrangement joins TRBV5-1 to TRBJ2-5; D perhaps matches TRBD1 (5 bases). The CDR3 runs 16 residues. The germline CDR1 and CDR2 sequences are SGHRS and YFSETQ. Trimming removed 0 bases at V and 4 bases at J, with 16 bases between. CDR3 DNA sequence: TGCGCCAGCAGCTTGGCCAATGGGGCGATAGGAGAGACCCAGTACTTC. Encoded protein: CASSLANGAIGETQYF.

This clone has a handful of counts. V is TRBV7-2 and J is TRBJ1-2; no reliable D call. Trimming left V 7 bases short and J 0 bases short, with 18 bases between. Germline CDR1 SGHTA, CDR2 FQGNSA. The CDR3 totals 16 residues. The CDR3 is CASTPTPPRTNYGYTF. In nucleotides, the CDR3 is TGTGCCAGCACCCCGACCCCCCCGCGGACTAACTATGGCTACACCTTC.

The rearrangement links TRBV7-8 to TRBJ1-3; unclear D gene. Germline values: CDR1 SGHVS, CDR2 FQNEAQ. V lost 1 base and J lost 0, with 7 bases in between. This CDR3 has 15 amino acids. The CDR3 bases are TGTGCCAGCAGCTTAGAGGGAGGCTCTGGAAACACCATATATTTT. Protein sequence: CASSLEGGSGNTIYF.

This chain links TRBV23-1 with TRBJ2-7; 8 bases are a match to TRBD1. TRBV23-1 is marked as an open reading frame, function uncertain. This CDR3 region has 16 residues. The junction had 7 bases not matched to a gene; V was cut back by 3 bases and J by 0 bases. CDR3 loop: CASSHRQGTISYEQYF. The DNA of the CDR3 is TGCGCCAGCAGTCACCGACAGGGGACCATCTCCTACGAGCAGTACTTC.

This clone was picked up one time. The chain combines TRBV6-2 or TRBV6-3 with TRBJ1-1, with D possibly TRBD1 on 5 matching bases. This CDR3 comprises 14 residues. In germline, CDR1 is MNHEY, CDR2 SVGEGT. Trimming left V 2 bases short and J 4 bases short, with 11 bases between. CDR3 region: CASSYAGSSTEAFF. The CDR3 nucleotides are TGTGCCAGCAGTTACGCAGGGTCAAGCACTGAAGCTTTCTTT.

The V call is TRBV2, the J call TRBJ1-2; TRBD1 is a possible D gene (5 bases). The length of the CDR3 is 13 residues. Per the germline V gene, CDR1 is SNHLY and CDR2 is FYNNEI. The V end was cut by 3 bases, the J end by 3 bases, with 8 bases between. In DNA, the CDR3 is TGTGCCAGCAGTGAGGGCAGGGACTATGGCTACACCTTC. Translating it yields CASSEGRDYGYTF.

Here the CDR3 DNA reads TGTGCCAGCAGCCTCGGGACAGACTCTGGGGCCAACGTCCTGACTTTC. It codes for CASSLGTDSGANVLTF. The chain couples TRBV4-2 to TRBJ2-6; 7 positions match TRBD1. The V gene's germline CDR1 is LGHNA and CDR2 YNFKEQ. The CDR3 has 16 residues. Losses at the gene ends were 4 bases for V and 0 bases for J; bases not matched to a gene: 3.

This CDR3 is CASSPPATGAGAEAFF. The CDR3 coding sequence is TGTGCCAGCAGCCCGCCCGCTACAGGGGCGGGTGCTGAAGCTTTCTTT. The rearrangement links TRBV5-4 to TRBJ1-1; 7 bases match TRBD1. Germline CDR1 reads SGHNT; CDR2 reads YYREEE (reference sequence). The CDR3 spans 16 residues. The junction had 15 bases not matched to a gene; V was cut back by 4 bases and J by 6 bases.

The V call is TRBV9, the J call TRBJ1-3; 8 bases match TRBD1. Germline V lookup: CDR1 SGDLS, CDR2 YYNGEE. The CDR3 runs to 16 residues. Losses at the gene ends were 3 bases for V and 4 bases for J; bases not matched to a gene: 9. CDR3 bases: TGTGCCAGCAGCGGAAAGGACAGGGCGAACGGAAACACCATATATTTT. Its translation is CASSGKDRANGNTIYF.

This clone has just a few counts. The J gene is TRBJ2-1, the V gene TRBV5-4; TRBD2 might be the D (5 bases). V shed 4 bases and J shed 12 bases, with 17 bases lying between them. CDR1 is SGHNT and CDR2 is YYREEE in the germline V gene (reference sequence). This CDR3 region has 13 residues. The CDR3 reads CASSLRGSQGQFF. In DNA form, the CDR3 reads TGTGCCAGCAGCCTACGAGGGAGCCAAGGGCAGTTCTTC.

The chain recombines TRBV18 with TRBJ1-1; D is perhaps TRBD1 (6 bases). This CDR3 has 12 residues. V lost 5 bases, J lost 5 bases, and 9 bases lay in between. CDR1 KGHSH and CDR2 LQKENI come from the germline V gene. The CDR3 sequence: CASSADRTEAFF. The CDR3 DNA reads TGTGCCAGCTCAGCCGACAGGACTGAAGCTTTCTTT.

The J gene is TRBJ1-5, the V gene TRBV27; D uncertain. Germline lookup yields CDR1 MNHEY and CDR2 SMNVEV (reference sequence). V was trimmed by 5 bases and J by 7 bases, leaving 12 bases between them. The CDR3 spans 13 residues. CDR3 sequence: CASSPRGTQPQHF. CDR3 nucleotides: TGTGCCAGCAGTCCCCGGGGTACCCAGCCCCAGCATTTT.

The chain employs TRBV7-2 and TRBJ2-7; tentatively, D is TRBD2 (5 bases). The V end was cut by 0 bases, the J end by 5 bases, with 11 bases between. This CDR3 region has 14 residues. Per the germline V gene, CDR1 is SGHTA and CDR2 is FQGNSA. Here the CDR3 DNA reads TGTGCCAGCAGCTTAGCGGGCGGGCCCAACGAGCAGTACTTC. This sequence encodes CASSLAGGPNEQYF.

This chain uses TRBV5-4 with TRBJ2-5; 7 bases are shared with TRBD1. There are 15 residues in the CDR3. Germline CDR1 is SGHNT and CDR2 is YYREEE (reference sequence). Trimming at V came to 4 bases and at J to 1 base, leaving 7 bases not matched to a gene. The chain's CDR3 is CASSRGQMIQETQYF. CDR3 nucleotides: TGTGCCAGCAGCCGGGGACAGATGATCCAAGAGACCCAGTACTTC.

The CDR3 is CASSPRQGGTMITFF. The DNA of the CDR3 is TGTGCCAGCAGCCCCCGACAGGGGGGGACCATGATAACTTTCTTT. The chain uses TRBV14 and TRBJ1-1; 9 bases match TRBD1. Germline V gene sequence: CDR1 SGHDN, CDR2 FVKESK. This CDR3 has 15 amino acids. After removal of 4 bases from V and 12 bases from J, the junction contained 15 bases not matched to a gene.

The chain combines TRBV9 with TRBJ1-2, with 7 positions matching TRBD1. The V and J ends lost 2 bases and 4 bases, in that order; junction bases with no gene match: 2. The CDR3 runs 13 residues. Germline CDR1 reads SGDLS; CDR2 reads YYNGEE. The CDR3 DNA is TGTGCCAGCAGCGTGGACAGGCGCTATGGCTACACCTTC. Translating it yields CASSVDRRYGYTF. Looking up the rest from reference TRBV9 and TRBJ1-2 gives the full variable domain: DSGVTQTPKHLITATGQRVTLRCSPRSGDLSVYWYQQSLDQGLQFLIQYYNGEERAKGNILERFSAQQFPDLHSELNLSSLELGDSALYFCASSVDRRYGYTFGSGTRLTVV.